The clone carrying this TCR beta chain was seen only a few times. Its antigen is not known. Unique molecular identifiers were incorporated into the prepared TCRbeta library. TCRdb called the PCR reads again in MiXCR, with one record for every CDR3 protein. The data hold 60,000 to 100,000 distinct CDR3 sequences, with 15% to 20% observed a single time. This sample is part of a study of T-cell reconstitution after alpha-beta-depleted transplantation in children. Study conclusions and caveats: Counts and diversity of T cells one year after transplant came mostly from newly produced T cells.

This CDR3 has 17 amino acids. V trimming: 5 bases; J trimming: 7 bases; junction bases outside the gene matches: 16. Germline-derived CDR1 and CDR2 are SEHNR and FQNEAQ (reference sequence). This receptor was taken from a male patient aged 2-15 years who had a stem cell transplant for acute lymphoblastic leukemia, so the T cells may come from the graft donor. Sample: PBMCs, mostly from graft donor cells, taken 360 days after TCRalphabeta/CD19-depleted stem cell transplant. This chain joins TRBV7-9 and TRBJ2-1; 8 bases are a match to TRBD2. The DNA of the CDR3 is TGTGCCAGCAGCACTCAACTTAGCGGGACTTTCTTAAATGAGCAGTTCTTC. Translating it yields CASSTQLSGTFLNEQFF.